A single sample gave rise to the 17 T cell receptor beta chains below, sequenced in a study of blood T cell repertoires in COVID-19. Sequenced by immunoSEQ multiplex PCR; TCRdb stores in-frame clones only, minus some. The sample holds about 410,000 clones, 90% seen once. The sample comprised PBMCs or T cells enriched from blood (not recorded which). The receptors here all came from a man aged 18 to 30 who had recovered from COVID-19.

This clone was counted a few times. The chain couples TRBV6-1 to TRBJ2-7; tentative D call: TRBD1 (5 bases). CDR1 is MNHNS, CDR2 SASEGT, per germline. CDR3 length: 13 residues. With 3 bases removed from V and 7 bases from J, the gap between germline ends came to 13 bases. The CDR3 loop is CASSDIGAGEQYF. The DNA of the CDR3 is TGTGCCAGCAGTGATATAGGGGCTGGAGAGCAGTACTTC.

The CDR3 nucleotides are TGTGCCAGCAGGATGGGACTCCTTTCCTACGAGCAGTACTTC. Translating it yields CASRMGLLSYEQYF. This sequence joins TRBV27 and TRBJ2-7; tentatively, D is TRBD2 (6 bases). Germline V lookup: CDR1 MNHEY, CDR2 SMNVEV (reference sequence). This CDR3 contains 14 residues. The ends were cut back, 6 bases at V and 1 base at J, with 13 bases in the middle.

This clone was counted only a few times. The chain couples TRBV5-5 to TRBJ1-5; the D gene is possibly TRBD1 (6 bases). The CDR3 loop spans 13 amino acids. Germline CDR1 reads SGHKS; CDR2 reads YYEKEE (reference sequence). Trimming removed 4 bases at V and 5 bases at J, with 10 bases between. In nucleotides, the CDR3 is TGTGCCAGCAGCCGGGACACTGATCAGCCCCAGCATTTT. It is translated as CASSRDTDQPQHF.

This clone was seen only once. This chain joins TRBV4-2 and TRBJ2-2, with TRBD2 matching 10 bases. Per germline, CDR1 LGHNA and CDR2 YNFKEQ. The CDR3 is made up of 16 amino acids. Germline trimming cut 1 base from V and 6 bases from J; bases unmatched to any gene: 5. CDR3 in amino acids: CASSQAGTSESGELFF. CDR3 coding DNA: TGTGCCAGCAGCCAAGCCGGGACTAGCGAGTCCGGGGAGCTGTTTTTT.

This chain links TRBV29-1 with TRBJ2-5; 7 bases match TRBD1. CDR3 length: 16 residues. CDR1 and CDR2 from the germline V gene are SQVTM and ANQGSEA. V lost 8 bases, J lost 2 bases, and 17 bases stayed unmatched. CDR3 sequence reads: CSIPKTGSWGQETQYF. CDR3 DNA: TGCAGCATACCTAAGACAGGGAGTTGGGGGCAAGAGACCCAGTACTTC.

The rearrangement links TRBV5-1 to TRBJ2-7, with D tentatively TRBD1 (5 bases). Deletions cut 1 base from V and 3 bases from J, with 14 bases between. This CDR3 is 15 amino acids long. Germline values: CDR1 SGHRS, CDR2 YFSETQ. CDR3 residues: CASSLIGGRDYEQYF. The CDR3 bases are TGCGCCAGCAGCTTGATCGGTGGCAGGGACTACGAGCAGTACTTC.

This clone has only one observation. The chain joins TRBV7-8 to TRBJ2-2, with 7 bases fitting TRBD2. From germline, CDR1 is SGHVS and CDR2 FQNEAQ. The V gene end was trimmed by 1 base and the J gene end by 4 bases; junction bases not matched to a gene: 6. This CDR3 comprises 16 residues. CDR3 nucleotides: TGTGCCAGCAGCTTAGTCCAGCGGGGTGGCACCGGGGAGCTGTTTTTT. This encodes CASSLVQRGGTGELFF. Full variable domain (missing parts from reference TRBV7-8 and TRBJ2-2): GAGVSQSPRYKVAKRGQDVALRCDPISGHVSLFWYQQALGQGPEFLTYFQNEAQLDKSGLPSDRFFAERPEGSVSTLKIQRTQQEDSAVYLCASSLVQRGGTGELFFGEGSRLTVL.

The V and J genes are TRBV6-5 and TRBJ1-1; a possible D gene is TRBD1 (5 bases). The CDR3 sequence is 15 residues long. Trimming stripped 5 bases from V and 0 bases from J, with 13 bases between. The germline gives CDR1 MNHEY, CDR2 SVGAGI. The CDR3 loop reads CASSPGMGLNTEAFF. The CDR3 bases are TGTGCCAGCAGTCCAGGGATGGGATTGAACACTGAAGCTTTCTTT.

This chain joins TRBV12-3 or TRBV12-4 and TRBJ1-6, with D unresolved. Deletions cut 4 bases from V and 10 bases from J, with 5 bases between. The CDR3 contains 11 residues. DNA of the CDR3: TGTGCCAGCAGTTCCGGGTCACCCCTCCACTTT. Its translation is CASSSGSPLHF.

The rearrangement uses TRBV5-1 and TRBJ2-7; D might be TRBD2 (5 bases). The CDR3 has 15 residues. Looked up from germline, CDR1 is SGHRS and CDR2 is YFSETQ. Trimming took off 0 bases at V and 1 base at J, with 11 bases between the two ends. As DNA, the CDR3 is TGCGCCAGCAGCTTGGAGGTGGGCGGGTCCTACGAGCAGTACTTC. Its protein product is CASSLEVGGSYEQYF.

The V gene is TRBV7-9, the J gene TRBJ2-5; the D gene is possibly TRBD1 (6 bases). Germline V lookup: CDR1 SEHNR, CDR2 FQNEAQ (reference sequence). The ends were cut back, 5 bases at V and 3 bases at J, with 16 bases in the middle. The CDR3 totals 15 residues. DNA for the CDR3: TGTGCCAGCAGCATCGCCGGGGCAGGGGAAGAGACCCAGTACTTC. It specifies CASSIAGAGEETQYF.

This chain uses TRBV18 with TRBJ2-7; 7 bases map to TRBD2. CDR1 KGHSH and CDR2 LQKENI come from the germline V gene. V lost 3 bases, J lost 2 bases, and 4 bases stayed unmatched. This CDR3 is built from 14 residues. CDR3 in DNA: TGTGCCAGCTCACCGGGAGGGAGCCCCTACGAGCAGTACTTC. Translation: CASSPGGSPYEQYF.

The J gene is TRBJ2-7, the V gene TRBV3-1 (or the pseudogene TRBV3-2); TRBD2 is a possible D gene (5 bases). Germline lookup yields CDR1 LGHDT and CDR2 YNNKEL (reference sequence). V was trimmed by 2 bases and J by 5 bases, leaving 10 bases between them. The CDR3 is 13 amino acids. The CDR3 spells CASSQLEGNEQYF. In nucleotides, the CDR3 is TGTGCCAGCAGCCAACTAGAGGGTAACGAGCAGTACTTC.

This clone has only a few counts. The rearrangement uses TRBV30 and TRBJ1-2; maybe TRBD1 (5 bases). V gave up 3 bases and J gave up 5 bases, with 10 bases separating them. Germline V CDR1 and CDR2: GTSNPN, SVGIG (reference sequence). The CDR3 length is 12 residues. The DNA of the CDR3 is TGTGCCTGGAGCTATGGGGCATATGGCTACACCTTC. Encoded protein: CAWSYGAYGYTF.

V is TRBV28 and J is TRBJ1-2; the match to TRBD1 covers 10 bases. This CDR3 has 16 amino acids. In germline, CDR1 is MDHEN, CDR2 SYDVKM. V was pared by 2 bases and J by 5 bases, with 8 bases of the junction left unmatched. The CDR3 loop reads CASSLGTGALPYGYTF. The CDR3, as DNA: TGTGCCAGCAGTTTAGGGACAGGGGCCCTCCCTTATGGCTACACCTTC.

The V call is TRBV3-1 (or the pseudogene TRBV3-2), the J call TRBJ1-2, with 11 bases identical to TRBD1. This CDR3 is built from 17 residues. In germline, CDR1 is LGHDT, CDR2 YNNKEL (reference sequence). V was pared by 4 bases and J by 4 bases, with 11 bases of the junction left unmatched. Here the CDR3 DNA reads TGTGCCAGCAGCCTCGGACAGGGGGCGCAAGGTTCCTATGGCTACACCTTC. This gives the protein CASSLGQGAQGSYGYTF.

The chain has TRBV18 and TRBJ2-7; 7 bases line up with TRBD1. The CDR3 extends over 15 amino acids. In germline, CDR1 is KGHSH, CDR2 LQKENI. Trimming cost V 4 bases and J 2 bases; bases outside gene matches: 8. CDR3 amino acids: CASSQPGQLAYEQYF. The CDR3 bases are TGTGCCAGCTCACAACCGGGACAGTTAGCCTACGAGCAGTACTTC. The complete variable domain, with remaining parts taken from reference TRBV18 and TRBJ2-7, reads NAGVMQNPRHLVRRRGQEARLRCSPMKGHSHVYWYRQLPEEGLKFMVYLQKENIIDESGMPKERFSAEFPKEGPSILRIQQVVRGDSAAYFCASSQPGQLAYEQYFGPGTRLTVT.